This TCR beta chain was recovered during a study of OX40 agonist ivuxolimab in advanced cancers. Study summary: Hepatocellular carcinoma, melanoma, renal cell or head and neck cancer occurred in dose-escalation patients.

Broader study findings: Expanded clones were, on average, more numerous in CD8+ T cells than in CD4+. Clonal expansion from baseline to week 6 occurred in both CD4+ and CD8+ T cells.

The CDR3 length is 15 residues. CDR1 is MNHEY, CDR2 SVGAGI, per germline. Deletions cut 6 bases from V and 4 bases from J, with 17 bases between. Patients had blood sampled at baseline and again on cycle 4 day 1 and cycle 7 day 1. This clone was seen more than once but under ten times. The antigen is not known. The protocol was immunoSEQ multiplex PCR, while the TCRdb copy is restricted to in-frame clones and leaves out a portion. The table has approximately 100,000 clones, 70% to 90% seen once. The sequencing used CD4+ or CD8+ T cells sorted from blood, collected in a trial of the OX40 agonist ivuxolimab. The TCR sequence derives from an adult with an advanced solid tumor such as melanoma, head and neck, liver or kidney cancer. The rearrangement uses TRBV6-5 and TRBJ2-3; TRBD2 is a possible D gene (7 bases). Here the CDR3 DNA reads TGTGCCAGCAGCGAGGGGGGGGGAGGAGCAGATACGCAGTATTTT. The encoded protein is CASSEGGGGADTQYF.